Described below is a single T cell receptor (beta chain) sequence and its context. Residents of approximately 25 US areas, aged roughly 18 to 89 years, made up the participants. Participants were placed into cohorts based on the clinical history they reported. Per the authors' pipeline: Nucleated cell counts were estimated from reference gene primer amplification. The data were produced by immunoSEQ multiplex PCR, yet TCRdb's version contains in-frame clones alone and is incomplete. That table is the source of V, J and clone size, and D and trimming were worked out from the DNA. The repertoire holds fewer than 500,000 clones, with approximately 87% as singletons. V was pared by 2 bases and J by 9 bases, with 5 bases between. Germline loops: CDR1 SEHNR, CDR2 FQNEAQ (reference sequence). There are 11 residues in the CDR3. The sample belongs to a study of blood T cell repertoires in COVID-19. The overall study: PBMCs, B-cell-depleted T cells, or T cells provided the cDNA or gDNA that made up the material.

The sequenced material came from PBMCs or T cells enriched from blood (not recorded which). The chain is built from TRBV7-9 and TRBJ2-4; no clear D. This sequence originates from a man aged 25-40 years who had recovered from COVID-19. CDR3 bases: TGTGCCAGCAGCTTATCCGGCATTCAGTACTTC. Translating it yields CASSLSGIQYF.